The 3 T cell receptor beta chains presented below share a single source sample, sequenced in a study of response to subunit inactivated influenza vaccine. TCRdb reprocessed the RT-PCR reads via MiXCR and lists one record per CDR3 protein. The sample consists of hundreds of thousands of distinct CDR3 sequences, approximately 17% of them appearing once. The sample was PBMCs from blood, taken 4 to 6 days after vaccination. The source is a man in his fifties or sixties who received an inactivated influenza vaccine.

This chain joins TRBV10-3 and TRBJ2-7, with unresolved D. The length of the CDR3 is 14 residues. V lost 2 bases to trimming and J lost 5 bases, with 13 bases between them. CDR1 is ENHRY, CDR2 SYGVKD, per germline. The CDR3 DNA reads TGTGCCATCAGTGAGCGAAGTCTCGAGGACGAGCAGTACTTC. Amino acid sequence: CAISERSLEDEQYF.

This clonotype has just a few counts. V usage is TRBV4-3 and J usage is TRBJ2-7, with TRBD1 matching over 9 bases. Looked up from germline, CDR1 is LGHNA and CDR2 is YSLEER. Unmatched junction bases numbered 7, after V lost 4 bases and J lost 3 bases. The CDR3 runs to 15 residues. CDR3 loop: CASSRDRDLHYEQYF. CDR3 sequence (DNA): TGCGCCAGCAGCCGGGACAGGGATCTCCACTACGAGCAGTACTTC.

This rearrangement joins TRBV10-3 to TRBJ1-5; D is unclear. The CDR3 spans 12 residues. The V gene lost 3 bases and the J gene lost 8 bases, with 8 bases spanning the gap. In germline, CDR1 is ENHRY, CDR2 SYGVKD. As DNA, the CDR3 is TGTGCCATCAGTGACCAGATGGAGCCCCAGCATTTT. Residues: CAISDQMEPQHF.